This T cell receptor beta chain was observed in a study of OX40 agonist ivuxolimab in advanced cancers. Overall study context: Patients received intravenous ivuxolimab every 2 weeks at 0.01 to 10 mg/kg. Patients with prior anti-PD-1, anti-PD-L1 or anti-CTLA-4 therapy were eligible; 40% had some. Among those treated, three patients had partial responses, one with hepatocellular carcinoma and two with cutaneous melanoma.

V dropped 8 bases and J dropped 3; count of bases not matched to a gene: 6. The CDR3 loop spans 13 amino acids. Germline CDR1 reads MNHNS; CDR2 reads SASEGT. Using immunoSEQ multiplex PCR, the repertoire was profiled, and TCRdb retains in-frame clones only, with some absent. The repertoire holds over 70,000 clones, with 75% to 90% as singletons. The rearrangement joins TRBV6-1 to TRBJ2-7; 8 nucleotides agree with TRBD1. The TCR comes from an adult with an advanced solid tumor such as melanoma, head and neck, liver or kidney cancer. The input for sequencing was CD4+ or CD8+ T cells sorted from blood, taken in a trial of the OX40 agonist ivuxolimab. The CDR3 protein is CASVGTGDYEQYF. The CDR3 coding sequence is TGTGCCAGCGTCGGGACAGGAGACTACGAGCAGTACTTC.